This T cell receptor (beta chain) was recorded in a study of blood T cell repertoires in COVID-19. Looking at the study overall: From T cells, B-cell-depleted T cells, or PBMCs came the material, which was cDNA or gDNA.

Clones were read by immunoSEQ multiplex PCR, and TCRdb kept only the in-frame ones, dropping some. The sample records roughly 150,000 clones, around 90% being singletons. V lost 3 bases and J lost 4, with 6 bases in between. Germline lookup yields CDR1 MDHEN and CDR2 SYDVKM. The CDR3 contains 12 residues. The source material was peripheral blood. This clonotype was sampled from a man aged 45 to 65 who had recovered from COVID-19. The J gene is TRBJ1-2, the V gene TRBV28; no clear D gene. The CDR3 sequence is CASSFQAYGYTF. The CDR3 region has the DNA TGTGCCAGCAGTTTTCAAGCCTATGGCTACACCTTC.